The clone carrying this T cell receptor beta chain has a count of ten or more. The target antigen is unknown. Each cDNA molecule carried a unique molecular identifier. TCRdb redid the calling of the 5' RACE reads with MiXCR, one entry per CDR3 protein. This table has 68,000 or so distinct CDR3 sequences, roughly 13% appearing once. The data belong to a study of early T cells in non-severe SARS-CoV-2 infection. Study overall: Bulk RNA from unsorted whole blood was sequenced; chains were unpaired. Overall study findings and caveats: The study's VDJdb matching favored anti-spike CD8 responses and missed private and CD4 specificities.

Germline V gene sequence: CDR1 SGHNT, CDR2 YYREEE (reference sequence). V lost 4 bases, J lost 3 bases, and 6 bases stayed unmatched. The length of the CDR3 is 16 residues. The sequenced material came from whole blood. This sequence originates from an adult who was a healthcare worker with PCR-confirmed SARS-CoV-2 infection or an uninfected control (not recorded which). The chain employs TRBV5-4 and TRBJ2-7; 14 bases align to TRBD2. The CDR3 nucleotides are TGTGCCAGCAGCGGAGGGACTAGCGGGGGATACTACGAGCAGTACTTC. Translating gives CASSGGTSGGYYEQYF.